The source of this TCR beta chain is a study of shared clonotypes between healthy human individuals. Genomic DNA per cell subset filled all wells of several immunoSEQ plates. Sequenced by immunoSEQ multiplex PCR; TCRdb stores in-frame clones only, minus some. The table shows about 670,000 clones, with 72% occurring only once. There are 15 residues in the CDR3. The germline V gene encodes CDR1 SGHNT and CDR2 YYREEE (reference sequence). Unmatched junction bases numbered 7, after V lost 4 bases and J lost 0 bases. The chain has TRBV5-4 and TRBJ2-7, with 7 bases matching TRBD1. The receptor was derived from a woman aged 25 to 39 in good health. The sample consisted of memory CD4+ T cells sorted from blood. Subset: CD45RA-negative fraction. The CDR3 DNA sequence: TGTGCCAGCAGCCCAGCGACAGGGCCCTCCTACGAGCAGTACTTC. Translating it yields CASSPATGPSYEQYF.